This T cell receptor (beta chain) was identified in a study of cytomegalovirus exposure and HLA in healthy donors. Study background: Out of 150 million to 200 million T cells, an earlier analysis found about 100 million unique TCR beta sequences in total. Study findings and constraints: Upon later analysis, TCR association rates were observed to vary by HLA locus, being highest for DRB1 and lowest for HLA-C. Certain sequence variants were highly shared and formed a cluster, and this cluster was likely a sequencing artifact. TCR beta sequences numbering 15,000 to 20,000 were associated with HLA alleles at 0.05 false discovery rate in a later analysis.

The trim removed 4 bases at V and 6 bases at J, leaving 8 bases unmatched. CDR1 and CDR2 from the germline V gene are MNHEY and SMNVEV (reference sequence). The CDR3 is 15 amino acids. Researchers ran the PCR with 60 Vbeta and 13 Jbeta primers. Generated by immunoSEQ multiplex PCR, the TCRdb table keeps only in-frame clones and is missing some. The table includes roughly 150,000 clones, around 80% detected once. A word on this clone: Its antigen remains unidentified.

The source of this sequence is a male donor in good health and CMV-seropositive. The chain employs TRBV27 and TRBJ2-1, with TRBD1 matching 8 bases. The specimen sequenced was PBMCs. CDR3: CASSSPGQGGNEQFF. The DNA for the CDR3 is TGTGCCAGCAGTTCCCCCGGACAGGGAGGCAATGAGCAGTTCTTC.